The 25 T cell receptor beta chains below all came from one sample that was sequenced in a study of control samples from healthy donors and cancer patients. Using immunoSEQ multiplex PCR, the repertoire was profiled, and TCRdb retains in-frame clones only, with some absent. The table has approximately 110,000 clones, approximately 90% seen once. Specimen: blood. The receptors were gathered from a woman in her late teens or twenties in good health.

The chain has TRBV24-1 and TRBJ2-7; TRBD1 might be the D (6 bases). The CDR3 is 15 amino acids. Trimming cost V 3 bases and J 3 bases, with 14 bases left between them. Germline assignment: CDR1 KGHDR and CDR2 SFDVKD. Here the CDR3 DNA reads TGTGCCACCAGTGATGGGTGGGGGCCCAACTACGAGCAGTACTTC. Translated: CATSDGWGPNYEQYF.

V usage is TRBV7-2 and J usage is TRBJ2-1; 8 bases align to TRBD2. The CDR3 is 18 residues long. Germline CDR1 SGHTA, CDR2 FQGNSA. J gave up 7 bases and V 2 bases, and 16 bases lay outside the gene matches. CDR3 in amino acids: CASSLPPRGGGRLNEQFF. The CDR3 DNA reads TGTGCCAGCAGCTTACCACCGCGCGGCGGGGGGCGTTTAAATGAGCAGTTCTTC.

The chain carries TRBV19 and TRBJ2-3; weak D call: TRBD2 (6 bases). CDR3 length: 17 amino acids. Trimming removed 5 bases at V and 1 base at J, with 19 bases between. Germline CDR1 reads LNHDA; CDR2 reads SQIVND (reference sequence). CDR3 residues: CASSLPIGGKGTDTQYF. For the CDR3, the DNA is TGTGCCAGTAGTCTCCCCATTGGCGGGAAAGGCACAGATACGCAGTATTTT.

The chain joins TRBV19 to TRBJ2-7; TRBD2 might be the D (5 bases). Germline V CDR1 and CDR2: LNHDA, SQIVND (reference sequence). Trimming shortened V by 0 bases and J by 5 bases, and 11 bases separated the two germline ends. The CDR3 runs 14 residues. The CDR3 bases are TGTGCCAGTAGTATAGATGGGATGGAGGACGAGCAGTACTTC. Its translation is CASSIDGMEDEQYF.

The CDR3: CASSGTGPRGLSPLHF. The CDR3 nucleotides read TGTGCCAGCAGCGGTACGGGGCCTCGGGGCCTTTCACCCCTCCACTTT. The gene calls are TRBV5-5 and TRBJ1-6; TRBD1 is a possible D gene (5 bases). The CDR3 contains 16 residues. The V gene lost 4 bases and the J gene lost 9 bases, with 20 bases spanning the gap. The germline gives CDR1 SGHKS, CDR2 YYEKEE (reference sequence).

The CDR3 region has the DNA TGTGCCAGCAGTGAAAGACAGGGGACCTGGTACCAAGAGACCCAGTACTTC. It yields the protein CASSERQGTWYQETQYF. The chain combines TRBV6-1 with TRBJ2-5; 8 bases align to TRBD1. The V and J ends lost 2 bases and 0 bases, in that order; junction bases with no gene match: 8. Germline V gene data show CDR1 as MNHNS and CDR2 as SASEGT. There are 17 residues in the CDR3.

The chain couples TRBV5-1 to TRBJ1-1, with a possible D match to TRBD1 (5 bases). The germline V gene has CDR1 SGHRS and CDR2 YFSETQ. The CDR3 extends over 16 amino acids. V was cut by 2 bases and J by 0 bases, with 14 bases left in between. The CDR3 region is CASSLPLGHLNTEAFF. In DNA, the CDR3 is TGCGCCAGCAGCTTACCCCTAGGACATCTGAACACTGAAGCTTTCTTT.

The chain recombines TRBV19 with TRBJ2-2; possibly TRBD2 for D (6 bases). The CDR3 runs 16 residues. CDR1 is LNHDA and CDR2 is SQIVND in the germline V gene (reference sequence). Trimming took off 2 bases at V and 0 bases at J, with 10 bases between the two ends. This CDR3 is CASSILAPSNTGELFF. The CDR3 DNA reads TGTGCCAGTAGTATACTAGCGCCCTCGAACACCGGGGAGCTGTTTTTT.

The chain combines TRBV27 with TRBJ2-7; TRBD2 matches at 7 bases. The CDR3 has 15 amino acids. Per germline, CDR1 MNHEY and CDR2 SMNVEV (reference sequence). With 2 bases clipped from V and 0 bases from J, the junction kept 4 bases outside the gene matches. The chain's CDR3 is CASSLGGGSSYEQYF. The CDR3 DNA is TGTGCCAGCAGTTTAGGGGGAGGGAGCTCCTACGAGCAGTACTTC.

The chain is built from TRBV9 and TRBJ2-7; no clear D. Germline assignment: CDR1 SGDLS and CDR2 YYNGEE. The CDR3 consists of 14 residues. Trimming left V 3 bases short and J 2 bases short, with 12 bases between. In DNA form, the CDR3 reads TGTGCCAGCAGCGACCCACGAGTCCCCTACGAGCAGTACTTC. Amino acid sequence: CASSDPRVPYEQYF.

The V call is TRBV29-1, the J call TRBJ2-1; unclear D gene. This CDR3 comprises 11 residues. The germline V and J ends were trimmed by 4 bases and 7 bases, with 8 bases remaining between them. Germline CDR1 SQVTM, CDR2 ANQGSEA. Here the CDR3 reads CSVGGYNEQFF. The CDR3 region has the DNA TGCAGCGTTGGAGGTTATAATGAGCAGTTCTTC.

The gene calls are TRBV5-4 and TRBJ2-7; TRBD2 agrees at 7 bases. Unmatched junction bases numbered 14, after V lost 4 bases and J lost 1 base. Per the germline V gene, CDR1 is SGHNT and CDR2 is YYREEE (reference sequence). The CDR3 has 17 residues. CDR3 region: CASSPGSAGLTSYEQYF. As DNA, the CDR3 is TGTGCCAGCAGCCCCGGGAGTGCGGGACTAACTTCCTACGAGCAGTACTTC. Full variable domain (remainder filled in from reference TRBV5-4 and TRBJ2-7): ETGVTQSPTHLIKTRGQQVTLRCSSQSGHNTVSWYQQALGQGPQFIFQYYREEENGRGNFPPRFSGLQFPNYSSELNVNALELDDSALYLCASSPGSAGLTSYEQYFGPGTRLTVT.

The chain is built from TRBV6-2 or TRBV6-3 and TRBJ2-1; 11 bases match TRBD2. From germline, CDR1 is MNHEY and CDR2 SVGEGT. J was trimmed by 5 bases and V by 1 base; bases with no gene match: 10. The CDR3 is 18 residues long. The CDR3 DNA sequence: TGTGCCAGCAGTTACTGGCGGACTAGCGGGTTCTCAGACAATGAGCAGTTCTTC. Its translation is CASSYWRTSGFSDNEQFF.

This clone has a count of ten or more. The chain joins TRBV24-1 to TRBJ2-3, with no clear D. The CDR3 is made up of 12 amino acids. Trimming took 2 bases from V and 3 from J, leaving 2 bases between them. CDR1 KGHDR and CDR2 SFDVKD come from the germline V gene. CDR3 bases: TGTGCCACCAGTGATTGGACAGATACGCAGTATTTT. This translates into CATSDWTDTQYF.

This clone showed up just once. This chain links TRBV12-5 with TRBJ2-4, with 9 bases lining up with TRBD1. V dropped 1 base and J dropped 0; count of bases not matched to a gene: 1. The CDR3 loop spans 16 amino acids. Germline assignment: CDR1 LGHNT and CDR2 FRNRAP. The CDR3 sequence: CASGLDRGQAKNIQYF. In DNA, the CDR3 is TGTGCTAGTGGTTTGGACAGGGGGCAAGCCAAAAACATTCAGTACTTC.

This rearrangement joins TRBV18 to TRBJ2-2; the D is unclear. V shed 6 bases and J shed 0 bases, with 8 bases lying between them. In germline, CDR1 is KGHSH, CDR2 LQKENI. The CDR3 consists of 14 residues. CDR3 sequence reads: CASSEVANTGELFF. The DNA of the CDR3 is TGTGCCAGCTCCGAAGTTGCGAACACCGGGGAGCTGTTTTTT.

This chain connects TRBV4-1 to TRBJ2-7, with 7 bases matching TRBD1. The CDR3 runs to 16 residues. Germline assignment: CDR1 MGHRA and CDR2 YSYEKL. V lost 3 bases and J lost 0; bases outside the gene matches: 8. The CDR3 bases are TGCGCCAGCAGCCATATCACGGACAGGAGCTCCTACGAGCAGTACTTC. Translating gives CASSHITDRSSYEQYF.

This clone has only one observation. The V and J genes are TRBV28 and TRBJ1-2; D is ambiguous. This CDR3 has 13 amino acids. Germline V CDR1 and CDR2: MDHEN, SYDVKM. The V end was cut by 3 bases, the J end by 8 bases, with 13 bases between. The CDR3 here is CASSFSAEGGYTF. DNA for the CDR3: TGTGCCAGCAGTTTTTCAGCCGAAGGGGGCTACACCTTC.

The V gene is TRBV19, the J gene TRBJ1-1, with 8 nucleotides matching TRBD1. J gave up 3 bases and V 0 bases, and 0 bases lay outside the gene matches. Germline values: CDR1 LNHDA, CDR2 SQIVND (reference sequence). This CDR3 has 14 residues. CDR3 residues: CASSIETGDTEAFF. The CDR3 nucleotides are TGTGCCAGTAGTATAGAGACAGGGGACACTGAAGCTTTCTTT.

This clone has a single count. This sequence joins TRBV21-1 and TRBJ2-1; the table's D call, TRBD2, has no DNA check behind it. TRBV21-1 is designated a pseudogene. The CDR3 sequence is 13 residues long. This CDR3 reads CASSARTSHEQFF. CDR3 nucleotide sequence: TGTGCCAGCAGCGCCAGGACTAGTCATGAGCAGTTCTTC.

In DNA, the CDR3 is TGTGCCAGCAGCTTAAGTTACCAAGAGACCCAGTACTTC. It specifies CASSLSYQETQYF. The chain carries TRBV7-9 and TRBJ2-5; D ambiguous. With 2 bases removed from V and 0 bases from J, the gap between germline ends came to 4 bases. Per the germline V gene, CDR1 is SEHNR and CDR2 is FQNEAQ (reference sequence). The CDR3 runs 13 residues.

The genes are TRBV7-2 and TRBJ1-5; D is perhaps TRBD1 (6 bases). CDR1 is SGHTA, CDR2 FQGNSA, per germline. V lost 2 bases and J lost 1, with 15 bases in between. The CDR3 has 17 amino acids. The CDR3: CASSLIGTRGSNQPQHF. The DNA of the CDR3 is TGTGCCAGCAGCTTAATCGGAACAAGGGGGAGCAATCAGCCCCAGCATTTT.

The chain has TRBV4-1 and TRBJ2-5, with 10 bases aligning to TRBD2. The CDR3 contains 19 residues. V dropped 1 base and J dropped 1; count of bases not matched to a gene: 12. CDR1 and CDR2 from the germline V gene are MGHRA and YSYEKL. As DNA, the CDR3 is TGCGCCAGCAGCCAAGCCACCGATGCTAGCGGGAGTGGCCAAGAGACCCAGTACTTC. Translation gives CASSQATDASGSGQETQYF.

This clone was counted only a few times. The CDR3 region has the DNA TGTGCCAGTAGTTTCGGGACAGGGGGGTATTCACCCCTCCACTTT. Amino acid sequence: CASSFGTGGYSPLHF. This sequence joins TRBV19 and TRBJ1-6, with 11 bases identical to TRBD1. The CDR3 has 15 amino acids. The junction had 5 bases not matched to a gene; V was cut back by 5 bases and J by 8 bases. The germline CDR1 and CDR2 sequences are LNHDA and SQIVND (reference sequence). The complete variable domain, with remaining parts taken from reference TRBV19 and TRBJ1-6, reads DGGITQSPKYLFRKEGQNVTLSCEQNLNHDAMYWYRQDPGQGLRLIYYSQIVNDFQKGDIAEGYSVSREKKESFPLTVTSAQKNPTAFYLCASSFGTGGYSPLHFGNGTRLTVT.

The J gene is TRBJ1-3, the V gene TRBV4-3; D gene unclear. The CDR3 runs 17 residues. The germline V and J ends were trimmed by 0 bases and 0 bases, with 12 bases remaining between them. Germline V lookup: CDR1 LGHNA, CDR2 YSLEER. The CDR3 reads CASSQDRSTYSGNTIYF. CDR3 DNA sequence: TGCGCCAGCAGCCAAGATAGGTCGACCTACTCTGGAAACACCATATATTTT.